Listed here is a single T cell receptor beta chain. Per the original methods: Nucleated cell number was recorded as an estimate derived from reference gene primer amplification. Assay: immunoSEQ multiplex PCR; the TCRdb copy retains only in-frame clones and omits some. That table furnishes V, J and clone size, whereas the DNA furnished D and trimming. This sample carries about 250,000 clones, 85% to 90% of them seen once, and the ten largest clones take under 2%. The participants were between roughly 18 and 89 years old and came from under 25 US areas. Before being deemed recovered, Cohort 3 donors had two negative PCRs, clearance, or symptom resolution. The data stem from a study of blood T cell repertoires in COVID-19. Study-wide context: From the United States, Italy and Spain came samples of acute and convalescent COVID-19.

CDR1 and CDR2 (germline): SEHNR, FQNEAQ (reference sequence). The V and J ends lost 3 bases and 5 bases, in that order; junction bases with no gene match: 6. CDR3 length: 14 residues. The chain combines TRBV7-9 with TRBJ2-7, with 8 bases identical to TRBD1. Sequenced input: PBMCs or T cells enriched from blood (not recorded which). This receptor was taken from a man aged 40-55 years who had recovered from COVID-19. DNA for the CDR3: TGTGCCAGCAGCTTTCTTCAGGGGGCCCACGAGCAGTACTTC. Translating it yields CASSFLQGAHEQYF.